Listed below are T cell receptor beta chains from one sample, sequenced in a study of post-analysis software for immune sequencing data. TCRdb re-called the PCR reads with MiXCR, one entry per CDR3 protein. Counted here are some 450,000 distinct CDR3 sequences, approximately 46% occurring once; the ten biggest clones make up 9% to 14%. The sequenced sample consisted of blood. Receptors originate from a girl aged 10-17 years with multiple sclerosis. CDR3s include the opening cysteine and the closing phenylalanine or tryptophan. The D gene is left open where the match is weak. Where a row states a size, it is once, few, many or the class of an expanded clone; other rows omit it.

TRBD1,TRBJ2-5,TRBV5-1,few,TGCGCCAGCAGCCACCGGACAGGGGGCGATACCCAGTACTTC,CASSHRTGGDTQYF
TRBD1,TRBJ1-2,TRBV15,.,TGTGCCACCAGCAGAGATCCTACAGGGGGCTATGGCTACACCTTC,CATSRDPTGGYGYTF
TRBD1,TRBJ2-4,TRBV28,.,TGTGCCAGCTACGCAACTCCCGGGACAGGGGACAACATTCAGTACTTC,CASYATPGTGDNIQYF
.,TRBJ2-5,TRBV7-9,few,TGTGCCAGCAGCTTAAAATCGGCAGAAGAGACCCAGTACTTC,CASSLKSAEETQYF
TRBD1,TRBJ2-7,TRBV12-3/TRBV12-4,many,TGTGCCAGCAGTTTAGGGACAGGGGTCTACGAGCAGTACTTC,CASSLGTGVYEQYF
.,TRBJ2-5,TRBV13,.,TGTGCCAGCAGCCAAAGCGACAGAGAAGAGACCCAGTACTTC,CASSQSDREETQYF
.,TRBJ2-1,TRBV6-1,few,TGTGCCAGCAGTGGTTTCCCACAGGGTCATGAGCAGTTCTTC,CASSGFPQGHEQFF
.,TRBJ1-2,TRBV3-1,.,TGTGCCAGCAGCCAAGATGCTACAGGCCGACGCTACACCTTC,CASSQDATGRRYTF
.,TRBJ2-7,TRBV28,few,TGTGCCAGCAGTAAGGGGAGCTCCTACGAGCAGTACTTC,CASSKGSSYEQYF
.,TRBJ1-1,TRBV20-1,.,TGCAGTGCTAGGTCGGACGGGGGGCAGGACTACTTACAAGCTTTCTTT,CSARSDGGQDYLQAFF
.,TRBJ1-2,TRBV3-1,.,TGTGCCAGCAGCCAAGCGGAGGGGAACTATGGCTACACCTTC,CASSQAEGNYGYTF
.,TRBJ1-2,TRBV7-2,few,TGTGCCAGCAGCTTGGGGGTAGTAAACTATGGCTACACCTTC,CASSLGVVNYGYTF
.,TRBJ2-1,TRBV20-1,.,TGCAGTGCTAGAGATGGTGCAGGCCCTGGGGTTTTTTCGGGGCAGTTCTTC,CSARDGAGPGVFSGQFF
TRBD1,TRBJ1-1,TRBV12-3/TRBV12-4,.,TGTGCCAGCAGATCCCTCTCAGGGGGCGCGTCTGAAGCTTTCTTT,CASRSLSGGASEAFF
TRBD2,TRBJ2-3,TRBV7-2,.,TGTGCCAGCAGCTTCGCGGGGGTCCCAGATACGCAGTATTTT,CASSFAGVPDTQYF
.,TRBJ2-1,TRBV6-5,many,TGTGCCAGCAGTTACTCGGGGAGGACCTCTTACAATGAGCAGTTCTTC,CASSYSGRTSYNEQFF
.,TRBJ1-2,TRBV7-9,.,TGTGCCAGCAGCCCCGAGAGACAGGCCCGAGGGTATGGCTACACCTTC,CASSPERQARGYGYTF
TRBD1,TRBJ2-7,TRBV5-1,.,TGCGCCAGCAGCTTAGAAAGGACAGGGATAAACTACGAGCAGTACTTC,CASSLERTGINYEQYF
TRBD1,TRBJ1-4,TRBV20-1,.,TGCAGTGCTAGAACACAGGGGGCGCGGAGTGAAAAACTGTTTTTT,CSARTQGARSEKLFF
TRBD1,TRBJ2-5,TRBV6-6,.,TGTGCCAGCAGTAGGAGACAGGGCGGAGAGACCCAGTACTTC,CASSRRQGGETQYF
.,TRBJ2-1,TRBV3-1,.,TGTGCCAGCAGCCTCGACCTGGTGGATGAGCAGTTCTTC,CASSLDLVDEQFF
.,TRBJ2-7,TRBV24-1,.,TGTGCCACGTCCTCGGGGCTTGAGCAGTACTTC,CATSSGLEQYF
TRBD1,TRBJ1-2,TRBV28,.,TGTGCCAGCAGTTTAGGAGGGACAGGGGGCCGCTATGGCTACACCTTC,CASSLGGTGGRYGYTF
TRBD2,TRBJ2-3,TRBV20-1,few,TGCAGTGCTAAAGTTGGGACTAGGGATACGCAGTATTTT,CSAKVGTRDTQYF
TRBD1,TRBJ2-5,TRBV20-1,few,TGCAGTGCAGAGGGACAGAAGCAAGAGACCCAGTACTTC,CSAEGQKQETQYF
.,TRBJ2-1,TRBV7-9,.,TGTGCCAGCAGCTTAGAATCTGGACCGGGCTACAATGAGCAGTTCTTC,CASSLESGPGYNEQFF
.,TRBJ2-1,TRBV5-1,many,TGCGCCAGCAGCTTGTGGGATGAGCAGTTCTTC,CASSLWDEQFF
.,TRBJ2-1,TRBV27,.,TGTGCCAGCAGTTTATCGCTAAGCAATGAGCAGTTCTTC,CASSLSLSNEQFF
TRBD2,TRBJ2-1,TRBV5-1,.,TGCGCCAGCAGCAAAAGCGGGGGGGGCAACTCCTACAATGAGCAGTTCTTC,CASSKSGGGNSYNEQFF
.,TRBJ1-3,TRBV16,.,TGTGCCAGCAGCCAATACGGAGGGGAAGGAAACACCATATATTTT,CASSQYGGEGNTIYF
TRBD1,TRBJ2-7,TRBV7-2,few,TGTGCCAGCAGCTTAGCATCGGGACAGTTTTCCTACGAGCAGTACTTC,CASSLASGQFSYEQYF
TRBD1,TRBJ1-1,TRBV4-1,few,TGCGCCAGCAGCCAAACAGGGGGCAGCATGAACACTGAAGCTTTCTTT,CASSQTGGSMNTEAFF
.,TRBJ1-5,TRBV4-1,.,TGCGCCAGCAGCCTTTCCCACCAGGGACAGCCCCAGCATTTT,CASSLSHQGQPQHF